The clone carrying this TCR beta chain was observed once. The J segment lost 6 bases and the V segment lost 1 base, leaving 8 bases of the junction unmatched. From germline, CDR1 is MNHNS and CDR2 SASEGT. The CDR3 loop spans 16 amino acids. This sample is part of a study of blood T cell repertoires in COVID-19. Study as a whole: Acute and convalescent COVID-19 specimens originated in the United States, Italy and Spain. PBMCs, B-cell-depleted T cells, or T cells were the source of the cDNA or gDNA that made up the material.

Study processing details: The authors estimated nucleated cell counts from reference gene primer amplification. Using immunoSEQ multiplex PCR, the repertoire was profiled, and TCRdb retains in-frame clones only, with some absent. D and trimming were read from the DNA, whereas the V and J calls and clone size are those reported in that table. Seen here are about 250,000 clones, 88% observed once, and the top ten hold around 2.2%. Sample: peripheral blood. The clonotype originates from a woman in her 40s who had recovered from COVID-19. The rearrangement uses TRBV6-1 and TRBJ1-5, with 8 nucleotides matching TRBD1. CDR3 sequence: CASSEGLGQGSQPQHF. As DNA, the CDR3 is TGTGCCAGCAGTGAAGGTCTTGGACAGGGCAGTCAGCCCCAGCATTTT.